This is a list of T cell receptor beta chains from one sample in a study of blood T cells in healthy people across ages. TCRdb analysed the 5' RACE reads with MiXCR anew, one entry per CDR3 protein. The sample comprises over a million distinct CDR3 sequences, 40% to 50% of which are singletons, and approximately 7.9% rests with the top ten. Sequencing was performed on blood. All receptors come from a woman under 30 in good health. The CDR3 runs from the conserved cysteine through the conserved F or W.

>TRBV7-3
CASSLEGFPNNEQFF
>TRBV7-2
CASSSGEARSYEQYF
>TRBV7-2
CASSPRTSGGKNEQFF
>TRBV12-3/TRBV12-4
CASRTGGNTEAFF
>TRBV7-2
CASSLLGRAGGNTIYF
>TRBV18
CASSPLTTGEGGYTF
>TRBV12-3/TRBV12-4
CASSFRTSNQPQHF
>TRBV13
CASSPPKRAYGYTF
>TRBV10-3
CAISGAGAPDTQYF
>TRBV30
CAWSTGYQETQYF
>TRBV27
CASSQAGPYEQYF
>TRBV4-2
CASSLGLAGGSEETQYF
>TRBV6-1
CASRRLAYNEQFF
>TRBV5-1
CASSSTGGPNYNEQFF
>TRBV29-1
CCVESGGPTGQFF
>TRBV5-1
CASSLEGTAGYEQYF
>TRBV12-3/TRBV12-4
CASSQTGYEQYF
>TRBV12-3/TRBV12-4
CASSPIQGAGTEAFF
>TRBV24-1
CATSDGGVDNEQFF
>TRBV12-3/TRBV12-4
CASTPDANEQFF